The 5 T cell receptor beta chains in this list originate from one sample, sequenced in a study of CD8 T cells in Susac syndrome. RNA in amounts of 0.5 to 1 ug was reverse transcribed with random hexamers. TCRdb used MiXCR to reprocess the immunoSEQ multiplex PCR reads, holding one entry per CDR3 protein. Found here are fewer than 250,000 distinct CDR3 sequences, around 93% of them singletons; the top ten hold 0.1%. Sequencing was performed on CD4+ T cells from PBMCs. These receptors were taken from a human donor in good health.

CDR3 DNA: TGTGCCAGCAGCTCACAGGGTTCGTATAATTCACCCCTCCACTTT. This encodes CASSSQGSYNSPLHF. V is TRBV5-8 and J is TRBJ1-6; TRBD1 might be the D (6 bases). V was cut by 3 bases and J by 4 bases, with 11 bases left in between. The V gene's germline CDR1 is SGHTS and CDR2 YDEGEE. The CDR3 is made up of 15 amino acids.

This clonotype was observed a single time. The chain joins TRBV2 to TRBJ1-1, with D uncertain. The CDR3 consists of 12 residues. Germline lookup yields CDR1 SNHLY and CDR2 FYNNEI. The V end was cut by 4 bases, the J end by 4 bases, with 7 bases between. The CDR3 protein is CASSAPRTEAFF. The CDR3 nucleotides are TGTGCCAGCAGTGCCCCCCGCACTGAAGCTTTCTTT.

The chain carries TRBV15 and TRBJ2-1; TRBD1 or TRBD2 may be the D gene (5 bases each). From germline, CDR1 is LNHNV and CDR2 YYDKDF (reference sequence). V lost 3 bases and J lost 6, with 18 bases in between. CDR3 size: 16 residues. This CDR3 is CATSSQGFTGSNEQFF. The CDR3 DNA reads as TGTGCCACCAGCAGTCAGGGTTTCACGGGGAGCAATGAGCAGTTCTTC.

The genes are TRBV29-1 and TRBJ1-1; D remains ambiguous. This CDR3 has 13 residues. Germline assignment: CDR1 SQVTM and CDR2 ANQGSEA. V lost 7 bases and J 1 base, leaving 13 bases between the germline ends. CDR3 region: CSARHIGNTEAFF. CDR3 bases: TGCAGCGCCCGCCATATAGGGAACACTGAAGCTTTCTTT. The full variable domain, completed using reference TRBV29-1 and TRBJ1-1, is SAVISQKPSRDICQRGTSLTIQCQVDSQVTMMFWYRQQPGQSLTLIATANQGSEATYESGFVIDKFPISRPNLTFSTLTVSNMSPEDSSIYLCSARHIGNTEAFFGQGTRLTVV.

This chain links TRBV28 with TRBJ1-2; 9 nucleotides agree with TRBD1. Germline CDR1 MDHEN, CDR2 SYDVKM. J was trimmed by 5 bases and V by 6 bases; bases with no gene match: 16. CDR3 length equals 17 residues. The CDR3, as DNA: TGTGCCAGCAGGACCGGGACAGGGACTGCCGGGCGATATGGCTACACCTTC. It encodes CASRTGTGTAGRYGYTF.